Below are 8 T cell receptor beta chains sequenced from a single sample in a study of PD-1 blockade in classical Hodgkin lymphoma. Every patient relapsed after autologous stem cell transplantation, and brentuximab vedotin exposure varied. The table came from immunoSEQ multiplex PCR; TCRdb's copy has only in-frame clones and leaves some out. Of 35,000 to 40,000 clones in the sample, about 86% were seen once. This sample comprised peripheral blood mononuclear cells (PBMCs), obtained before the second cycle of nivolumab. Source of these receptors: a human donor with classical Hodgkin lymphoma.

The V gene is TRBV2, the J gene TRBJ2-3, with a possible D match to TRBD2 (6 bases). V was trimmed by 8 bases and J by 6 bases, leaving 9 bases between them. This CDR3 contains 11 residues. Germline V gene sequence: CDR1 SNHLY, CDR2 FYNNEI. In DNA form, the CDR3 reads TGTGCCAGCTCGGGACTTGATACGCAGTATTTT. Translated: CASSGLDTQYF.

The V and J genes are TRBV11-2 and TRBJ2-7; no clear D. The CDR3 extends over 13 amino acids. The V end was cut by 5 bases, the J end by 2 bases, with 10 bases between. Germline CDR1 reads SGHAT; CDR2 reads FQNNGV. In nucleotides, the CDR3 is TGTGCCAGCAGCACCAAGGTCACCTACGAGCAGTACTTC. Translated: CASSTKVTYEQYF.

The J gene is TRBJ1-4, the V gene TRBV18; weak D call: TRBD1 (5 bases). Germline CDR1 KGHSH, CDR2 LQKENI. V gave up 0 bases and J gave up 5 bases, with 10 bases separating them. This CDR3 is built from 15 residues. The CDR3 DNA follows: TGTGCCAGCTCACCACCGGGGCTTGGGAATGAAAAACTGTTTTTT. The encoded protein is CASSPPGLGNEKLFF.

The rearrangement links TRBV6-5 to TRBJ2-1; D gene ambiguous. CDR3 length equals 12 residues. Deletions cut 5 bases from V and 7 bases from J, with 9 bases between. Germline V gene sequence: CDR1 MNHEY, CDR2 SVGAGI. The DNA for the CDR3 is TGTGCCAGCAGTCAACAAGAGAATGAGCAGTTCTTC. Its protein product is CASSQQENEQFF.

J is TRBJ1-1 and V is TRBV10-3, with a weak D call TRBD1 (5 bases). Germline CDR1 and CDR2: ENHRY and SYGVKD. V lost 3 bases and J lost 7, with 15 bases in between. This CDR3 comprises 14 residues. Here the CDR3 DNA reads TGTGCCATCAGTGACCCCCCAGGGTCCTTTGAAGCTTTCTTT. Protein sequence: CAISDPPGSFEAFF.

The chain couples TRBV5-1 to TRBJ1-2; 7 nucleotides agree with TRBD1. Germline-derived CDR1 and CDR2 are SGHRS and YFSETQ. The CDR3 length is 16 residues. V was clipped by 8 bases and J by 8 bases; unmatched bases: 21. Here the CDR3 DNA reads TGCGCCAGTTGTCCGGGACAGACTCTACCCCATGAAGGCTACACCTTC. Translation: CASCPGQTLPHEGYTF.

CDR3 nucleotides: TGTGCCAGCAGCCCCAAGGGGGGGTACGAGCAGTACTTC. Its translation: CASSPKGGYEQYF. The V gene is TRBV6-4, the J gene TRBJ2-7, with D tentatively TRBD2 (7 bases). Per the germline V gene, CDR1 is MRHNA and CDR2 is SNTAGT. Trimming shortened V by 6 bases and J by 4 bases, and 13 bases separated the two germline ends. This CDR3 contains 13 residues.

The genes are TRBV29-1 and TRBJ2-7; possible D gene TRBD1, 7 bases. Germline loops: CDR1 SQVTM, CDR2 ANQGSEA. The CDR3 loop spans 13 amino acids. Trimming removed 4 bases from V and 0 bases from J, with 10 bases in between. As DNA, the CDR3 is TGCAGCGTTGGGGGGGACAGCTCCTACGAGCAGTACTTC. The encoded protein is CSVGGDSSYEQYF.